This note documents a single T cell receptor beta chain sequence. Its antigen is undetermined. The data were obtained in a study of T cell repertoires in cytomegalovirus infection. Background on the study: Evidence of both CMV infection and a matching HLA type came from public TCR beta signatures. Study results and limitations: Cumulative public TCR beta family frequency identified carriers of CMV plus the relevant HLA. HLA-C-restricted, CMV-specific TCR beta clonotypes were dominant ex vivo.

Trimming removed 1 base from V and 6 bases from J, with 7 bases in between. CDR3 length: 13 amino acids. Germline CDR1 and CDR2: MNHGY and SAAAGT. In TCRdb, the reads were re-called with MiXCR into one record per CDR3 protein. The repertoire holds around 630,000 distinct CDR3 sequences, with approximately 24% as singletons. The sequenced sample consisted of CD8+ T cells from PBMCs. The rearrangement uses TRBV6-8 and TRBJ2-1, with D hard to call. This clonotype was sampled from a human donor in good health (CMV status not recorded). Some clones in this sample may be carry-over from other donors' samples. CDR3 bases: TGTGCCAGCAGTTACTACTCGGGCAATGAGCAGTTCTTC. Its protein is CASSYYSGNEQFF.